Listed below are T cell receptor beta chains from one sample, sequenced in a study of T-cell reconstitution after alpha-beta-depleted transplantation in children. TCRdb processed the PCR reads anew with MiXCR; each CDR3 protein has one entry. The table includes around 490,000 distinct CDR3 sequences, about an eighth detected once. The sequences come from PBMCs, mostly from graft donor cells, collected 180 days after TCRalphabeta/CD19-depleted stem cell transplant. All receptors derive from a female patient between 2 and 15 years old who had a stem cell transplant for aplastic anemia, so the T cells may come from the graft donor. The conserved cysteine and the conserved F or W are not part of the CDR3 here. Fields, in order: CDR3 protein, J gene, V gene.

ASSQDRRVSSYNEQF	TRBJ2-1	TRBV14
ASKRQGSNTEAF	TRBJ1-1	TRBV6-1
ASSTRLAVGTDTQY	TRBJ2-3	TRBV5-1
ASSIPRGPGYNEQF	TRBJ2-1	TRBV5-1
ASSLGGQLGFNYGYT	TRBJ1-2	TRBV5-1
ASSEGLAGRGTQY	TRBJ2-3	TRBV25-1
ASSLLRDRGQPQH	TRBJ1-5	TRBV12-3/TRBV12-4
ASSRPGDHTGELF	TRBJ2-2	TRBV12-3/TRBV12-4
ASSYLGLAGGLMTYNEQF	TRBJ2-1	TRBV6-2/TRBV6-3
ASSYVGADTGELF	TRBJ2-2	TRBV6-2/TRBV6-3
ASSLHSYNEQF	TRBJ2-1	TRBV12-3/TRBV12-4
ASSTWGLINEKLF	TRBJ1-4	TRBV28
ASSSDSYEQY	TRBJ2-7	TRBV5-4
ASRLAGVFNEQF	TRBJ2-1	TRBV28
ASSLSFRSSYEQY	TRBJ2-7	TRBV28
ASSARLAGGNNEQF	TRBJ2-1	TRBV4-3
ASSLVAGGFIGNEQF	TRBJ2-1	TRBV7-9
ASSQERSGRGTYEQY	TRBJ2-7	TRBV4-3
SAPGLVSEQY	TRBJ2-7	TRBV20-1
ASRRGTVNTGELF	TRBJ2-2	TRBV6-1
ASSSAGAGETQY	TRBJ2-5	TRBV10-1
SAASGQGGTDTQY	TRBJ2-3	TRBV29-1
ASSFFGSRLSYEQY	TRBJ2-7	TRBV5-5
ASRPRVVLGTSSYNSPLH	TRBJ1-6	TRBV12-3/TRBV12-4
ASSLAGTSGINEQF	TRBJ2-1	TRBV7-2
TLRVDEQF	TRBJ2-1	TRBV20-1
ASSRGHFPGELF	TRBJ2-2	TRBV12-3/TRBV12-4
ASSPDHRGPTGELF	TRBJ2-2	TRBV2
ASSFPGRWEKLF	TRBJ1-4	TRBV12-3/TRBV12-4
ASSRRLAGAFDEQF	TRBJ2-1	TRBV6-1
ASRVGLAGATDTQY	TRBJ2-3	TRBV6-1
AISGTGNTEAF	TRBJ1-1	TRBV10-3
SARAGPYGFQD	TRBJ2-4	TRBV20-1
ASSPRDRDRYT	TRBJ1-2	TRBV7-9
ASSLGRAFPYNEQF	TRBJ2-1	TRBV5-1
ASRIPGLAGGNEQF	TRBJ2-1	TRBV28
SARDRVYNEQF	TRBJ2-1	TRBV20-1
ASSAPGGQAPETQY	TRBJ2-5	TRBV12-3/TRBV12-4
ASSTPLPRLNTEAF	TRBJ1-1	TRBV28
CARDPGLAEFYNEQF	TRBJ2-1	TRBV20-1
ASSPTGTITEAF	TRBJ1-1	TRBV28
ASSLEGLAVPSSYNEQF	TRBJ2-1	TRBV12-3/TRBV12-4
ASSRLAGESTDTQY	TRBJ2-3	TRBV7-9